This T cell receptor beta chain stems from a study of control samples from healthy donors and cancer patients. Method: immunoSEQ multiplex PCR; TCRdb's copy keeps in-frame clones and lacks some. The sample holds about 89,000 clones, around nine tenths seen once. The receptor's source is a man aged 30-40 years in good health. The sequencing input was blood.

The CDR3 DNA sequence: TGCGCCAGCAGCTTGATGGACAGGGTGAACACCGGGGAGCTGTTTTTT. The encoded protein is CASSLMDRVNTGELFF. This chain connects TRBV5-1 to TRBJ2-2; 8 bases fit TRBD1. V shed 1 base and J 1 base; nucleotides not matched to a gene: 3. Germline V gives CDR1 SGHRS, CDR2 YFSETQ. The CDR3 sequence is 16 residues long.